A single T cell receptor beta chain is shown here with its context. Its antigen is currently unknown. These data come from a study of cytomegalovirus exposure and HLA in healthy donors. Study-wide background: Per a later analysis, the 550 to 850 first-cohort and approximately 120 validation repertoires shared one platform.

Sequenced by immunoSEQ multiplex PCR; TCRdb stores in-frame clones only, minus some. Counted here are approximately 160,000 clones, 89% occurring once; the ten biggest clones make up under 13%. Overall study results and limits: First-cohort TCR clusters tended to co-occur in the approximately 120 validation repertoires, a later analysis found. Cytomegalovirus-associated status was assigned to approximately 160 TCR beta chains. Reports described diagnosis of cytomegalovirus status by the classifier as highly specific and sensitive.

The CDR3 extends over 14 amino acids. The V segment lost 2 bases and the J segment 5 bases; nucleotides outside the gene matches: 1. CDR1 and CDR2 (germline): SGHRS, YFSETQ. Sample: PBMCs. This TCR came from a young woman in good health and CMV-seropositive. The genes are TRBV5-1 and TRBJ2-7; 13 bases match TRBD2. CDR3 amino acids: CASSFGLAGDEQYF. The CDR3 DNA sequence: TGCGCCAGCAGCTTCGGACTAGCGGGAGACGAGCAGTACTTC. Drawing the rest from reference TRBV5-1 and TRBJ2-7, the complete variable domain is KAGVTQTPRYLIKTRGQQVTLSCSPISGHRSVSWYQQTPGQGLQFLFEYFSETQRNKGNFPGRFSGRQFSNSRSEMNVSTLELGDSALYLCASSFGLAGDEQYFGPGTRLTVT.